This entry describes one T cell receptor beta chain. Its antigen is unidentified. These data originate in a study of T cell responses to AZD1222 COVID-19 vaccine. Overall study results and limits: Repertoires in all cases were sampled only once the peak T cell response had passed. Two doses of AZD1222 preceded a rise in Spike-specific TCR breadth and depth.

V shed 7 bases and J shed 0 bases, with 16 bases lying between them. CDR1 and CDR2 (germline): SNHLY, FYNNEI. The CDR3 loop spans 16 amino acids. TCRdb's table, derived via immunoSEQ multiplex PCR, lists solely in-frame clones and lacks some. The sample holds fewer than 150,000 clones; roughly nine tenths are singletons and the top ten take roughly 1.7%. The receptor was isolated from an adult who received the AZD1222 COVID-19 vaccine. The sequencing used peripheral blood, collected 28 days after the second AZD1222 dose. J is TRBJ1-3 and V is TRBV2, with D perhaps matching TRBD1 (5 bases). CDR3: CASNQGHSYSGNTIYF. CDR3 nucleotide sequence: TGTGCCAGCAACCAAGGACATTCTTACTCTGGAAACACCATATATTTT.